Listed here are 9 T cell receptor beta chains from one sample, sequenced in a study of regulatory T cells in long-lasting Graves disease. The TCR beta library used iRepertoire HTBI primers with Arm-PCR amplification of CDR3. Each CDR3 protein gets one entry after TCRdb re-called the multiplex PCR reads with MiXCR. The sample lists 400,000 to 450,000 distinct CDR3 sequences; under 15% were seen once. The time point was: newly diagnosed GD, antithyroid drugs for less than 3 months. Extracted RNA from PBMCs served as the source of the TCR library. This sample was also put to use in a study of T cells in Graves' hyperthyroidism and ophthalmopathy.

The source material was peripheral blood mononuclear cells (PBMCs), sampled at new diagnosis, from a patient treated with antithyroid drugs. The receptors were sampled from a woman in her 30s with Graves disease.

This clonotype was picked up many times. The V gene is TRBV10-3, the J gene TRBJ1-2, with D unclear. V lost 6 bases and J lost 0, with 11 bases in between. The CDR3 is made up of 14 amino acids. In germline, CDR1 is ENHRY, CDR2 SYGVKD. The CDR3 sequence is CAIREQLSNYGYTF. The DNA for the CDR3 is TGTGCCATCAGAGAACAGCTTTCTAACTATGGCTACACCTTC.

There are many counts of this clonotype. The chain combines TRBV12-3 or TRBV12-4 with TRBJ2-1; tentatively, D is TRBD1 (6 bases). The V and J ends lost 2 bases and 13 bases respectively, with 12 bases between them. The CDR3 totals 12 residues. CDR3: CASSLPRTEQFF. As DNA, the CDR3 is TGTGCCAGCAGTTTACCCCGGACAGAACAGTTCTTC.

This clonotype has at least ten counts. The genes are TRBV15 and TRBJ2-1; 14 nucleotides align to TRBD2. The CDR3 contains 18 residues. Germline trimming cut 8 bases from V and 7 bases from J; bases unmatched to any gene: 16. Germline values: CDR1 LNHNV, CDR2 YYDKDF (reference sequence). For the CDR3, the DNA is TGTGCCACCTCCCCGGGACTAGCGGGGGTAGGGGTTCTGAATGAGCAGTTCTTC. Its translation: CATSPGLAGVGVLNEQFF. The full variable domain, completed using reference TRBV15 and TRBJ2-1, is DAMVIQNPRYQVTQFGKPVTLSCSQTLNHNVMYWYQQKSSQAPKLLFHYYDKDFNNEADTPDNFQSRRPNTSFCFLDIRSPGLGDTAMYLCATSPGLAGVGVLNEQFFGPGTRLTVL.

The genes are TRBV27 and TRBJ2-1, with 9 bases aligning to TRBD2. Germline V CDR1 and CDR2: MNHEY, SMNVEV (reference sequence). The CDR3 loop spans 14 amino acids. Trimming took 3 bases from V and 7 from J; bases not matched to a gene: 4. CDR3: CASSLLAGKNEQFF. For the CDR3, the DNA is TGTGCCAGCAGTTTGCTAGCGGGAAAGAATGAGCAGTTCTTC.

This sequence joins TRBV18 and TRBJ2-3, with a weak D call TRBD2 (5 bases). The CDR3 has 19 amino acids. Looked up from germline, CDR1 is KGHSH and CDR2 is LQKENI. Deletions cut 2 bases from V and 3 bases from J, with 24 bases between. The CDR3 nucleotides read TGTGCCAGCTCACCATCACCCAGTTTTGGAGGCCCTAATACAGATACGCAGTATTTT. Its translation is CASSPSPSFGGPNTDTQYF.

This clonotype was observed a few times. J is TRBJ2-1 and V is TRBV12-3 or TRBV12-4, with 7 positions matching TRBD2. This CDR3 contains 16 residues. The V gene end was trimmed by 7 bases and the J gene end by 7 bases; junction bases not matched to a gene: 16. Here the CDR3 DNA reads TGTGCCAGCAATCCCGCCGGGCGGACTAGTACAAATGAGCAGTTCTTC. This translates into CASNPAGRTSTNEQFF.

This clonotype appeared many times. This chain connects TRBV27 to TRBJ2-1, with TRBD1 identical over 7 bases. The CDR3 loop spans 14 amino acids. Germline CDR1 is MNHEY and CDR2 is SMNVEV (reference sequence). Losses at the gene ends were 4 bases for V and 8 bases for J; bases not matched to a gene: 8. The CDR3 nucleotides are TGTGCCAGCAGTTACCAAGAGGGGGCCGATGAGCAGTTCTTC. As protein: CASSYQEGADEQFF.

This clonotype has ten or more counts. V gene TRBV28 combines with J gene TRBJ2-1, with TRBD2 matching 14 bases. Germline-derived CDR1 and CDR2 are MDHEN and SYDVKM. CDR3 size: 14 residues. V dropped 9 bases and J dropped 8; count of bases not matched to a gene: 6. For the CDR3, the DNA is TGTGCCAGTCAGGGACTAGCGGGGGTAGATGAGCAGTTCTTC. It specifies CASQGLAGVDEQFF.

This clonotype was counted at least ten times. The rearrangement joins TRBV7-8 to TRBJ1-1; D not resolved. The CDR3 contains 13 residues. Trimming took 0 bases from V and 6 from J, leaving 8 bases between them. Germline CDR1 is SGHVS and CDR2 is FQNEAQ. CDR3 in DNA: TGTGCCAGCAGCTTAGCAATGCGCGCTGAAGCTTTCTTT. Protein: CASSLAMRAEAFF.